The rows below give T cell receptor beta chains drawn from one sample of a study of T cell responses to AZD1222 COVID-19 vaccine. The table came from immunoSEQ multiplex PCR; TCRdb's copy has only in-frame clones and leaves some out. In the table there are some 120,000 clones, approximately 94% of which are singletons. The sample was peripheral blood, taken on day 0 of AZD1222 vaccination. The receptors come from an adult in good health. The CDR3 runs from the conserved cysteine through the conserved F or W. D genes are given only for firm matches. The size entry is marked missing in some rows and otherwise reads once, few, many or a size class.

abundance: .; len: 13; v_gene: TRBV4-3; j_gene: TRBJ1-4; d_gene: .; CDR3nt: TGCGCCAGCAGTCGCAAGGTTTATGAAAAACTGTTTTTT; CDR3aa: CASSRKVYEKLFF
abundance: .; len: 13; v_gene: TRBV5-1; j_gene: TRBJ2-2; d_gene: TRBD2; CDR3nt: TGCGGCGCCCGGACTAGTAACACCGGGGAGCTGTTTTTT; CDR3aa: CGARTSNTGELFF
abundance: once; len: 13; v_gene: TRBV2; j_gene: TRBJ1-2; d_gene: TRBD1; CDR3nt: TGTGCCAGCAGTGACAGGGGGACCTATGGCTACACCTTC; CDR3aa: CASSDRGTYGYTF
abundance: .; len: 13; v_gene: TRBV6-5; j_gene: TRBJ1-5; d_gene: .; CDR3nt: TGTGCCAGCAGTTACTCGGCCAATCAGCCCCAGCATTTT; CDR3aa: CASSYSANQPQHF
abundance: .; len: 14; v_gene: TRBV28; j_gene: TRBJ1-1; d_gene: TRBD1; CDR3nt: TGTGCCAGCAGTTTACACAGGGGAAACACTGAAGCTTTCTTT; CDR3aa: CASSLHRGNTEAFF
abundance: .; len: 14; v_gene: TRBV3-1/TRBV3-2; j_gene: TRBJ2-3; d_gene: .; CDR3nt: TGTGCCAGCAGCCAAGGTGGCAGCACAGATACGCAGTATTTT; CDR3aa: CASSQGGSTDTQYF
abundance: .; len: 15; v_gene: TRBV27; j_gene: TRBJ1-5; d_gene: .; CDR3nt: TGTGCCAGCAGCCGGGGAGGCCTCGGAGCGGAGCCCCAGCATTTT; CDR3aa: CASSRGGLGAEPQHF
abundance: .; len: 14; v_gene: TRBV6-2/TRBV6-3; j_gene: TRBJ2-5; d_gene: .; CDR3nt: TGTGCCAGCAGTTACCCCTCACATCGGGAGACCCAGTACTTC; CDR3aa: CASSYPSHRETQYF
abundance: .; len: 14; v_gene: TRBV5-1; j_gene: TRBJ1-2; d_gene: .; CDR3nt: TGCGCCAGCAGCTTGGGGGATCATAACTATGGCTACACCTTC; CDR3aa: CASSLGDHNYGYTF
abundance: .; len: 16; v_gene: TRBV25-1; j_gene: TRBJ1-1; d_gene: .; CDR3nt: TGTGCCAGCAGCAGCCGGTGGACCATGAGAACCACTGAAGCTTTCTTT; CDR3aa: CASSSRWTMRTTEAFF
abundance: once; len: 14; v_gene: TRBV28; j_gene: TRBJ1-4; d_gene: TRBD1; CDR3nt: TGTGCCAGCAGCTTGGACAGGGGGAGGGAAAAACTGTTTTTT; CDR3aa: CASSLDRGREKLFF
abundance: .; len: 15; v_gene: TRBV18; j_gene: TRBJ2-1; d_gene: .; CDR3nt: TGTGCCAGCTCACCAGGGAACCCGAAGCGGGATGAGCAGTTCTTC; CDR3aa: CASSPGNPKRDEQFF
abundance: .; len: 15; v_gene: TRBV6-1; j_gene: TRBJ2-5; d_gene: TRBD2; CDR3nt: TGTGCCAGCAGTGAATACTGGCGGGAGAGAGAGACCCAGTACTTC; CDR3aa: CASSEYWRERETQYF
abundance: few; len: 16; v_gene: TRBV7-6; j_gene: TRBJ2-1; d_gene: TRBD2; CDR3nt: TGTGCCAGCAGCTCCTTTATTCAGCGGGGCCACAATGAGCAGTTCTTC; CDR3aa: CASSSFIQRGHNEQFF
abundance: .; len: 15; v_gene: TRBV5-4; j_gene: TRBJ2-6; d_gene: .; CDR3nt: TGTGCCAGCAGCCCACAGGGATCCGGGGCCAACGTCCTGACTTTC; CDR3aa: CASSPQGSGANVLTF
abundance: once; len: 18; v_gene: TRBV28; j_gene: TRBJ2-1; d_gene: .; CDR3nt: TGTGCCAGCAGTGGCTCCCGCGTGCGGACGAGCTCCTACAATGAGCAGTTCTTC; CDR3aa: CASSGSRVRTSSYNEQFF
abundance: .; len: 17; v_gene: TRBV7-3; j_gene: TRBJ2-3; d_gene: TRBD2; CDR3nt: TGTGCCAGCAGCCTACGCGGAAGGACTAGCGGGGCCGCGACGCAGTATTTT; CDR3aa: CASSLRGRTSGAATQYF
abundance: .; len: 15; v_gene: TRBV10-3; j_gene: TRBJ2-6; d_gene: .; CDR3nt: TGTGCCATCAGGGGAGAGAGCTCTGGGGCCAACGTCCTGACTTTC; CDR3aa: CAIRGESSGANVLTF
abundance: once; len: 14; v_gene: TRBV6-1; j_gene: TRBJ1-4; d_gene: .; CDR3nt: TGTGCCAGCAGTGAACAACAGATTAATGAAAAACTGTTTTTT; CDR3aa: CASSEQQINEKLFF
abundance: once; len: 13; v_gene: TRBV4-1; j_gene: TRBJ2-1; d_gene: .; CDR3nt: TGCGCCAGCAGCCACCCCCGGGCTATTGAGCAGTTCTTC; CDR3aa: CASSHPRAIEQFF
abundance: .; len: 16; v_gene: TRBV5-6; j_gene: TRBJ1-1; d_gene: TRBD1; CDR3nt: TGTGCCAGCAGGACAGGGTTCGCGACTTGGGCAACTGAAGCTTTCTTT; CDR3aa: CASRTGFATWATEAFF
abundance: .; len: 14; v_gene: TRBV3-1/TRBV3-2; j_gene: TRBJ2-7; d_gene: TRBD1; CDR3nt: TGTGCCAGCAGCCCGTGGACAGGCCAGGACGAGCAGTACTTC; CDR3aa: CASSPWTGQDEQYF
abundance: .; len: 12; v_gene: TRBV5-1; j_gene: TRBJ1-2; d_gene: .; CDR3nt: TGCGCCAGCAGCTTGGGCGGGGTTGGCTACACCTTC; CDR3aa: CASSLGGVGYTF
abundance: .; len: 16; v_gene: TRBV19; j_gene: TRBJ1-5; d_gene: .; CDR3nt: TGTGCCAGTAGACCCTCCGGTGGCGATTCGCGGTGGCCCCAGCATTTT; CDR3aa: CASRPSGGDSRWPQHF
abundance: .; len: 14; v_gene: TRBV3-1/TRBV3-2; j_gene: TRBJ1-2; d_gene: .; CDR3nt: TGTGCCAGCAGCCGGGGTCCCCCAAACTATGGCTACACCTTC; CDR3aa: CASSRGPPNYGYTF
abundance: .; len: 15; v_gene: TRBV19; j_gene: TRBJ1-3; d_gene: .; CDR3nt: TGTGCCAGTAGTAGACAAGGGACGGCTGGAAACACCATATATTTT; CDR3aa: CASSRQGTAGNTIYF
abundance: .; len: 14; v_gene: TRBV28; j_gene: TRBJ1-2; d_gene: .; CDR3nt: TGTGCCAGCAGTTTGGGGGACACCAACTATGGCTACACCTTC; CDR3aa: CASSLGDTNYGYTF
abundance: .; len: 14; v_gene: TRBV6-5; j_gene: TRBJ1-6; d_gene: .; CDR3nt: TGTGCCAGCAGTAACCGGGATTTGAATTCACCCCTCCACTTT; CDR3aa: CASSNRDLNSPLHF
abundance: .; len: 20; v_gene: TRBV20-1; j_gene: TRBJ2-4; d_gene: TRBD1; CDR3nt: TGCAGTGCTAGTGGTCTCCGGGACAGGGGGTTCCTTCTAGCCAAAAACATTCAGTACTTC; CDR3aa: CSASGLRDRGFLLAKNIQYF
abundance: .; len: 14; v_gene: TRBV6-5; j_gene: TRBJ1-2; d_gene: .; CDR3nt: TGTGCCAGCAGCCCCCCGGGGGCCGGCCGTGGCTACACCTTC; CDR3aa: CASSPPGAGRGYTF
abundance: once; len: 15; v_gene: TRBV5-6; j_gene: TRBJ2-7; d_gene: .; CDR3nt: TGTGCCAGCAGCTTGGGGCAGGGGAGCCCCTACGAGCAGTACTTC; CDR3aa: CASSLGQGSPYEQYF
abundance: .; len: 13; v_gene: TRBV6-1; j_gene: TRBJ1-2; d_gene: TRBD1; CDR3nt: TGTGCCAGCAGTGAATCACAGGGGAGCGGCTACACCTTC; CDR3aa: CASSESQGSGYTF